This paragraph covers one T cell receptor (beta chain) sequence. The approximately 120-subject validation cohort, separate from the roughly 670-subject first cohort, included the donors. The germline gives CDR1 LNHNV, CDR2 YYDKDF (reference sequence). The CDR3 runs 17 residues. With 5 bases removed from V and 4 bases from J, the gap between germline ends came to 20 bases. The data stem from a study of cytomegalovirus exposure and HLA in healthy donors. Study-level background: The same platform was used for the roughly 120 validation repertoires as for the approximately 630 first-cohort repertoires, as reported in a later analysis.

Profiled with immunoSEQ multiplex PCR; TCRdb holds only in-frame clones, not every one. This sample has 65,000 to 90,000 clones; approximately 95% occur once, and the top ten carry less than 3.5%. Sequenced: PBMCs. The chain links TRBV15 to TRBJ2-2; TRBD1 might be the D (5 bases). The receptor was derived from a man between 18 and 35 years old in good health and CMV-seronegative. The CDR3 protein is CATSSRAREGPTGELFF. The CDR3 DNA reads as TGTGCCACCAGCTCCCGCGCCAGGGAAGGGCCCACCGGGGAGCTGTTTTTT. Together with reference TRBV15 and TRBJ2-2, the CDR3 gives the full variable domain: DAMVIQNPRYQVTQFGKPVTLSCSQTLNHNVMYWYQQKSSQAPKLLFHYYDKDFNNEADTPDNFQSRRPNTSFCFLDIRSPGLGDTAMYLCATSSRAREGPTGELFFGEGSRLTVL.